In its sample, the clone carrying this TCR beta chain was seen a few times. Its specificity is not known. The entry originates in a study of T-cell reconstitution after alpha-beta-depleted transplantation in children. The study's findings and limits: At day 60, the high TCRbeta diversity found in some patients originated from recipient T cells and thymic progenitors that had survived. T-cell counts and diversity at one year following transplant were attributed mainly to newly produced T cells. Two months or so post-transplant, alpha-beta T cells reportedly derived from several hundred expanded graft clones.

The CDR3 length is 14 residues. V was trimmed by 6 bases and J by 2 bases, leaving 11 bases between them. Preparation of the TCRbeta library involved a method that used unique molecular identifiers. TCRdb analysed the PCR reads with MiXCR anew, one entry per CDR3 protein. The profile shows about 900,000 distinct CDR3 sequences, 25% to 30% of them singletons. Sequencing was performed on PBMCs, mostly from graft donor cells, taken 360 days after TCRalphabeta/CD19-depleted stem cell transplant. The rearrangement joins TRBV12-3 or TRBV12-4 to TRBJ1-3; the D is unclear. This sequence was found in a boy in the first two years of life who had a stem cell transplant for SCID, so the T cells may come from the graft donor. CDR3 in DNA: TGTGCCAGCAGATACTATAACCCTGGAAACACCATATATTTT. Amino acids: CASRYYNPGNTIYF.